This passage covers 31 T cell receptor beta chains from one sample sequenced in a study of blood T cell repertoires in COVID-19. The assay was immunoSEQ multiplex PCR, and TCRdb's table has in-frame clones only and misses some. Of about 160,000 clones in the sample, about 86% were seen once. Source material: peripheral blood. These TCRs come from an elderly woman with acute or convalescent COVID-19.

The J gene is TRBJ1-4, the V gene TRBV15; a possible D gene is TRBD1 (6 bases). The CDR3 runs 16 residues. In germline, CDR1 is LNHNV, CDR2 YYDKDF (reference sequence). V gave up 0 bases and J gave up 4 bases, with 12 bases separating them. CDR3 protein: CATSRDHRAINEKLFF. For the CDR3, the DNA is TGTGCCACCAGCAGAGACCACAGGGCGATTAATGAAAAACTGTTTTTT.

V usage is TRBV29-1 and J usage is TRBJ2-3, with 10 bases matching TRBD2. The J segment lost 7 bases and the V segment lost 1 base, leaving 8 bases of the junction unmatched. Germline lookup yields CDR1 SQVTM and CDR2 ANQGSEA. This CDR3 region has 15 residues. The CDR3 region is CSVEALAGVVNTQYF. The CDR3 DNA sequence: TGCAGCGTTGAAGCCCTAGCGGGAGTTGTGAATACGCAGTATTTT.

The rearrangement links TRBV10-2 to TRBJ2-5, with D unresolved. The V gene's germline CDR1 is WSHSY and CDR2 SAAADI. V was trimmed by 7 bases and J by 7 bases, leaving 16 bases between them. The CDR3 is 13 residues long. This CDR3 is CASTPEPLGTQYF. The CDR3, as DNA: TGCGCCAGCACCCCGGAGCCCCTGGGGACCCAGTACTTC.

The J gene is TRBJ1-1, the V gene TRBV19; 7 bases are shared with TRBD1. Germline CDR1 reads LNHDA; CDR2 reads SQIVND (reference sequence). The CDR3 contains 16 residues. The junction had 10 bases not matched to a gene; V was cut back by 6 bases and J by 0 bases. CDR3 sequence: CASSTGADRMNTEAFF. CDR3 bases: TGTGCCAGTAGCACAGGGGCCGACCGAATGAACACTGAAGCTTTCTTT.

The chain recombines TRBV5-1 with TRBJ2-3; D possibly corresponds to TRBD2 (6 bases). Germline V gene sequence: CDR1 SGHRS, CDR2 YFSETQ. V was clipped by 5 bases and J by 3 bases, with 16 bases between them. CDR3 length: 15 residues. The CDR3 sequence: CASRGASRGTDTQYF. In nucleotides, the CDR3 is TGCGCCAGCAGAGGGGCTAGCCGGGGGACAGATACGCAGTATTTT. Full variable domain (rest looked up from reference TRBV5-1 and TRBJ2-3): KAGVTQTPRYLIKTRGQQVTLSCSPISGHRSVSWYQQTPGQGLQFLFEYFSETQRNKGNFPGRFSGRQFSNSRSEMNVSTLELGDSALYLCASRGASRGTDTQYFGPGTRLTVL.

CDR3 loop: CASSRTSMDAGELFF. The CDR3 coding sequence is TGTGCCAGCAGCCGTACTAGCATGGATGCCGGGGAGCTGTTTTTT. This chain links TRBV5-4 with TRBJ2-2; perhaps TRBD2 as D (6 bases). V lost 4 bases to trimming and J lost 6 bases, with 16 bases between them. Germline V lookup: CDR1 SGHNT, CDR2 YYREEE (reference sequence). There are 15 residues in the CDR3. The full variable domain, in which reference TRBV5-4 and TRBJ2-2 provide the parts outside the CDR3, is ETGVTQSPTHLIKTRGQQVTLRCSSQSGHNTVSWYQQALGQGPQFIFQYYREEENGRGNFPPRFSGLQFPNYSSELNVNALELDDSALYLCASSRTSMDAGELFFGEGSRLTVL.

The chain recombines TRBV9 with TRBJ1-2; D gene unclear. CDR3 length: 15 amino acids. The V gene lost 1 base and the J gene lost 4 bases, with 14 bases spanning the gap. Germline V lookup: CDR1 SGDLS, CDR2 YYNGEE. This CDR3 reads CASSVTDTDVYGYTF. The CDR3 DNA is TGTGCCAGCAGCGTAACAGATACAGATGTCTATGGCTACACCTTC.

This clone appeared a single time. The genes are TRBV29-1 and TRBJ2-5, with 7 bases that match TRBD2. From germline, CDR1 is SQVTM and CDR2 ANQGSEA. V dropped 5 bases and J dropped 3; count of bases not matched to a gene: 12. The CDR3 length is 15 residues. CDR3 DNA sequence: TGCAGCGTTTACGGCGTTTTCCTAGCGGAAGAGACCCAGTACTTC. This gives the protein CSVYGVFLAEETQYF.

This clone was counted between two and nine times. V is TRBV12-3 or TRBV12-4 and J is TRBJ1-6, with no clear D. This CDR3 has 12 residues. Trimming shortened V by 5 bases and J by 13 bases, and 12 bases separated the two germline ends. CDR3 residues: CASSGLGRPLHF. The CDR3 coding sequence is TGTGCCAGCAGTGGACTCGGCCGGCCCCTCCACTTT.

DNA for the CDR3: TGTGCCAGCAGCTCCCCAAGGCAGGTGAACACTGAAGCTTTCTTT. Translation: CASSSPRQVNTEAFF. This rearrangement joins TRBV5-4 to TRBJ1-1; no clear D gene. The CDR3 has 15 amino acids. Germline CDR1 reads SGHNT; CDR2 reads YYREEE (reference sequence). Trimming took 3 bases from V and 0 from J, leaving 12 bases between them. Combining the CDR3 with reference TRBV5-4 and TRBJ1-1 gives the whole variable domain ETGVTQSPTHLIKTRGQQVTLRCSSQSGHNTVSWYQQALGQGPQFIFQYYREEENGRGNFPPRFSGLQFPNYSSELNVNALELDDSALYLCASSSPRQVNTEAFFGQGTRLTVV.

The gene calls are TRBV5-4 and TRBJ1-3; D might be TRBD1 (6 bases). This CDR3 is built from 15 residues. The germline V gene encodes CDR1 SGHNT and CDR2 YYREEE (reference sequence). Trimming shortened V by 4 bases and J by 4 bases, and 15 bases separated the two germline ends. CDR3 bases: TGTGCCAGCAGCCTTAGCGGGACAAAAGGAAACACCATATATTTT. This gives the protein CASSLSGTKGNTIYF. Full variable domain (missing parts from reference TRBV5-4 and TRBJ1-3): ETGVTQSPTHLIKTRGQQVTLRCSSQSGHNTVSWYQQALGQGPQFIFQYYREEENGRGNFPPRFSGLQFPNYSSELNVNALELDDSALYLCASSLSGTKGNTIYFGEGSWLTVV.

V usage is TRBV5-1 and J usage is TRBJ2-3, with 10 nucleotides matching TRBD2. Germline values: CDR1 SGHRS, CDR2 YFSETQ. J was trimmed by 6 bases and V by 6 bases; bases with no gene match: 13. The CDR3 runs 16 residues. In DNA form, the CDR3 reads TGCGCCAGCACGGCTAGCGGGGGCAGTGGTGGGGATACGCAGTATTTT. This gives the protein CASTASGGSGGDTQYF.

This clone was recorded a few times. V usage is TRBV4-3 and J usage is TRBJ1-5, with D possibly being TRBD1 (6 bases). Germline-derived CDR1 and CDR2 are LGHNA and YSLEER. The length of the CDR3 is 14 residues. V gave up 0 bases and J gave up 7 bases, with 10 bases separating them. In DNA form, the CDR3 reads TGCGCCAGCAGCCAAGAGGGCAGGGGACAGCCCCAGCATTTT. Amino acids: CASSQEGRGQPQHF.

This chain links TRBV29-1 with TRBJ1-1, with D possibly being TRBD1 (5 bases). The CDR3 contains 12 residues. With 4 bases removed from V and 1 base from J, the gap between germline ends came to 7 bases. Germline loops: CDR1 SQVTM, CDR2 ANQGSEA. CDR3 bases: TGCAGCGTTGGACAGAGGAACACTGAAGCTTTCTTT. Its protein product is CSVGQRNTEAFF. Filled out from reference TRBV29-1 and TRBJ1-1, the complete variable domain reads SAVISQKPSRDICQRGTSLTIQCQVDSQVTMMFWYRQQPGQSLTLIATANQGSEATYESGFVIDKFPISRPNLTFSTLTVSNMSPEDSSIYLCSVGQRNTEAFFGQGTRLTVV.

This sequence joins TRBV4-1 and TRBJ2-7; 10 positions match TRBD2. The CDR3 has 16 amino acids. V was clipped by 0 bases and J by 5 bases; unmatched bases: 7. In germline, CDR1 is MGHRA, CDR2 YSYEKL. The DNA for the CDR3 is TGCGCCAGCAGCCAAGATCCTAGCGGGAGATCCCACGAGCAGTACTTC. Protein product: CASSQDPSGRSHEQYF.

J is TRBJ2-3 and V is TRBV6-2 or TRBV6-3, with 8 bases fitting TRBD2. The V and J ends lost 2 bases and 3 bases, in that order; junction bases with no gene match: 4. CDR3 size: 15 residues. The germline V gene has CDR1 MNHEY and CDR2 SVGEGT. This CDR3 is CASSYRRGVTDTQYF. The DNA for the CDR3 is TGTGCCAGCAGTTACCGGCGGGGGGTGACAGATACGCAGTATTTT.

The chain links TRBV6-5 to TRBJ2-1, with 12 bases matching TRBD2. This CDR3 region has 15 residues. V lost 6 bases and J lost 8; bases outside the gene matches: 8. CDR1 is MNHEY and CDR2 is SVGAGI in the germline V gene. The CDR3 DNA follows: TGTGCCAGCAGCCCGACTAGCGGGAGTATCGATGAGCAGTTCTTC. This encodes CASSPTSGSIDEQFF.

This chain joins TRBV7-2 and TRBJ2-5; TRBD1 agrees at 7 bases. CDR1 SGHTA and CDR2 FQGNSA come from the germline V gene. The CDR3 runs to 14 residues. Losses at the gene ends were 5 bases for V and 1 base for J; bases not matched to a gene: 4. The CDR3 sequence is CASSPTGVQETQYF. Written as DNA, the CDR3 is TGTGCCAGCAGCCCCACAGGGGTCCAAGAGACCCAGTACTTC.

The chain joins TRBV7-9 to TRBJ2-7; possible D gene TRBD1, 6 bases. This CDR3 is built from 14 residues. Deletions cut 5 bases from V and 6 bases from J, with 17 bases between. Germline CDR1 and CDR2: SEHNR and FQNEAQ (reference sequence). The CDR3 region has the DNA TGTGCCAGCAGCCCAGGGGACGGACTGGGCGAGCAGTACTTC. This sequence encodes CASSPGDGLGEQYF.

This rearrangement joins TRBV28 to TRBJ1-2, with 7 bases that match TRBD1. Germline V CDR1 and CDR2: MDHEN, SYDVKM. With 7 bases clipped from V and 2 bases from J, the junction kept 7 bases outside the gene matches. The CDR3 sequence is 14 residues long. The CDR3 DNA reads TGTGCCAGCACCGAAACACAGGGGAACTATGGCTACACCTTC. Its protein product is CASTETQGNYGYTF.

V gene TRBV3-1 (or the pseudogene TRBV3-2) combines with J gene TRBJ1-1, with 11 bases lining up with TRBD1. V shed 4 bases, J shed 0 bases, and the junction held 7 bases outside the gene matches. CDR3 length equals 17 residues. Germline V gives CDR1 LGHDT, CDR2 YNNKEL (reference sequence). The CDR3: CASSPTGQGVMNTEAFF. Here the CDR3 DNA reads TGTGCCAGCAGCCCCACGGGACAGGGGGTGATGAACACTGAAGCTTTCTTT.

A single count supports this clone. This chain connects TRBV2 to TRBJ2-1, with D perhaps TRBD2 (8 bases). This CDR3 is built from 15 residues. Germline lookup yields CDR1 SNHLY and CDR2 FYNNEI. With 4 bases removed from V and 10 bases from J, the gap between germline ends came to 20 bases. The CDR3 is CASSVRREGAREQFF. The CDR3 DNA is TGTGCCAGCAGTGTAAGACGGGAGGGGGCAAGGGAGCAGTTCTTC. The entire variable domain, with the rest obtained from reference TRBV2 and TRBJ2-1, is as follows: EPEVTQTPSHQVTQMGQEVILRCVPISNHLYFYWYRQILGQKVEFLVSFYNNEISEKSEIFDDQFSVERPDGSNFTLKIRSTKLEDSAMYFCASSVRREGAREQFFGPGTRLTVL.

The chain has TRBV24-1 and TRBJ1-2; 10 bases align to TRBD1. Germline V gives CDR1 KGHDR, CDR2 SFDVKD. Unmatched junction bases numbered 3, after V lost 4 bases and J lost 8 bases. This CDR3 spans 13 amino acids. CDR3 coding DNA: TGTGCCACCAGTGACCCGACAGGGGGCGGCTACACCTTC. Its protein is CATSDPTGGGYTF.

The genes are TRBV5-1 and TRBJ1-4, with 10 bases aligning to TRBD1. CDR1 and CDR2 from the germline V gene are SGHRS and YFSETQ. J was trimmed by 5 bases and V by 3 bases; bases with no gene match: 16. This CDR3 comprises 19 residues. CDR3 loop: CASSYSGTGDLVGNEKLFF. The CDR3 DNA follows: TGCGCCAGCAGCTACTCCGGGACAGGGGATCTGGTTGGGAATGAAAAACTGTTTTTT.

The chain is built from TRBV18 and TRBJ1-6, with TRBD1 identical over 7 bases. V lost 5 bases, J lost 5 bases, and 9 bases stayed unmatched. Germline CDR1 and CDR2: KGHSH and LQKENI. The CDR3 contains 16 residues. The CDR3 nucleotides are TGTGCCAGCTCATCCGGGACAGCTGGAAATAATTCACCCCTCCACTTT. Protein sequence: CASSSGTAGNNSPLHF.

The gene calls are TRBV6-6 and TRBJ1-5, with 8 bases lining up with TRBD1. This CDR3 spans 13 amino acids. V lost 6 bases to trimming and J lost 6 bases; unmatched junction nucleotides: 4. Germline V gives CDR1 MNHNY, CDR2 SVGAGI (reference sequence). As DNA, the CDR3 is TGTGCCAGCAGAACAGGGGGAGGTCAGCCCCAGCATTTT. Translated, it gives CASRTGGGQPQHF.

This clone was counted a few times. This chain links TRBV4-1 with TRBJ2-3, with D unresolved. Per the germline V gene, CDR1 is MGHRA and CDR2 is YSYEKL. The ends were cut back, 3 bases at V and 5 bases at J, with 9 bases in the middle. This CDR3 comprises 13 residues. The CDR3 is CASSQTLGDTQYF. Written as DNA, the CDR3 is TGCGCCAGCAGCCAGACCCTAGGAGATACGCAGTATTTT.

This clone was counted a few times. V usage is TRBV5-1 and J usage is TRBJ2-7; TRBD2 matches 15 bases. CDR1 and CDR2 from the germline V gene are SGHRS and YFSETQ. This CDR3 spans 17 amino acids. V dropped 4 bases and J dropped 1; count of bases not matched to a gene: 6. CDR3 region: CASSPGLAGGPSYEQYF. The CDR3 DNA reads TGCGCCAGCAGCCCGGGACTAGCGGGAGGACCTTCCTACGAGCAGTACTTC.

V gene TRBV20-1 combines with J gene TRBJ1-2; D unresolved. CDR1 and CDR2 from the germline V gene are DFQATT and SNEGSKA (reference sequence). CDR3 size: 11 residues. CDR3 loop: CIGGGSYGYTF. As DNA, the CDR3 is TGCATTGGTGGAGGGAGCTATGGCTACACCTTC.

V usage is TRBV10-2 and J usage is TRBJ1-1; D is uncertain. CDR3 length: 13 residues. The V gene's germline CDR1 is WSHSY and CDR2 SAAADI. Trimming cost V 2 bases and J 1 base, with 5 bases left between them. The DNA of the CDR3 is TGCGCCAGCAGTGAGATGAGGAACACTGAAGCTTTCTTT. It codes for CASSEMRNTEAFF.

This chain uses TRBV7-3 with TRBJ2-2, with 7 bases identical to TRBD2. V was clipped by 2 bases and J by 6 bases; unmatched bases: 12. This CDR3 comprises 17 residues. CDR1 and CDR2 from the germline V gene are SGHTA and FQGTGA. The CDR3 sequence is CASSLSVGGGVAGELFF. CDR3 nucleotides: TGTGCCAGCAGCTTATCAGTTGGCGGGGGTGTCGCCGGGGAGCTGTTTTTT.